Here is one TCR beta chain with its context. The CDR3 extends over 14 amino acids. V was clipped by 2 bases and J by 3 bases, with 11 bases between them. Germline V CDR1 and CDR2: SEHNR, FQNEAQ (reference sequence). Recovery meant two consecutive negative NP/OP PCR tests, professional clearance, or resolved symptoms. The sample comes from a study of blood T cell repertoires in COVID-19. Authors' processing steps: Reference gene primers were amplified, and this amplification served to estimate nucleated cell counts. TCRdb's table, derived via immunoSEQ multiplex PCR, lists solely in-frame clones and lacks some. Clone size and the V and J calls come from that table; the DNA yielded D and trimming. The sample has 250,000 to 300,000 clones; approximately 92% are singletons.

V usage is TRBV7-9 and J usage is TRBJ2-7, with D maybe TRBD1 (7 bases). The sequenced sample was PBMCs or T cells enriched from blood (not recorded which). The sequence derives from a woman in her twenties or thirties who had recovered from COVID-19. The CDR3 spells CASSLSRGDYEQYF. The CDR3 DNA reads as TGTGCCAGCAGCTTATCCAGGGGGGACTACGAGCAGTACTTC.